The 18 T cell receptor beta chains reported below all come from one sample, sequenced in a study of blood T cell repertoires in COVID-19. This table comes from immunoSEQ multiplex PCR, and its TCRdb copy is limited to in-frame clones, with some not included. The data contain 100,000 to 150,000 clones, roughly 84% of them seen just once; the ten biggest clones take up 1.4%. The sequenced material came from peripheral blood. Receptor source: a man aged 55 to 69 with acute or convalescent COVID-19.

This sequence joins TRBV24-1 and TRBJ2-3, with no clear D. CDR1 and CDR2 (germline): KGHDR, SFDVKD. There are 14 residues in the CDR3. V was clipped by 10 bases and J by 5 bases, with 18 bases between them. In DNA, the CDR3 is TGTGCCACGCGGCCCGAAAGTGGTCTAGATACGCAGTATTTT. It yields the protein CATRPESGLDTQYF.

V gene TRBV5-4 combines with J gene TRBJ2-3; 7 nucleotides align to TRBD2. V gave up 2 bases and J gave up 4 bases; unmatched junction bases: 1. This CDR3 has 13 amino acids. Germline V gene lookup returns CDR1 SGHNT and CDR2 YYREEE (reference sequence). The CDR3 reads CASSFGGADTQYF. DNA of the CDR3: TGTGCCAGCAGCTTTGGGGGGGCAGATACGCAGTATTTT.

CDR3 sequence reads: CASSLVARSKLEQFF. DNA for the CDR3: TGTGCCAGCAGCTTAGTTGCCCGGTCCAAGCTTGAGCAGTTCTTC. The chain recombines TRBV7-9 with TRBJ2-1; no firm D call. The V end lost 1 base, the J end lost 9 bases, and 16 bases lay between the germline ends. Germline V gene sequence: CDR1 SEHNR, CDR2 FQNEAQ (reference sequence). This CDR3 region has 15 residues. The variable domain in full, with the rest retrieved from reference TRBV7-9 and TRBJ2-1, is DTGVSQNPRHKITKRGQNVTFRCDPISEHNRLYWYRQTLGQGPEFLTYFQNEAQLEKSRLLSDRFSAERPKGSFSTLEIQRTEQGDSAMYLCASSLVARSKLEQFFGPGTRLTVL.

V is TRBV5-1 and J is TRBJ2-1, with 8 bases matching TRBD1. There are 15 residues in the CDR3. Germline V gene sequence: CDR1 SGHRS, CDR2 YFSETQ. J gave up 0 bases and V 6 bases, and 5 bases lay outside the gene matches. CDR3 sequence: CASNQGTGSYNEQFF. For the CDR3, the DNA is TGCGCCAGCAACCAAGGGACAGGCTCCTACAATGAGCAGTTCTTC.

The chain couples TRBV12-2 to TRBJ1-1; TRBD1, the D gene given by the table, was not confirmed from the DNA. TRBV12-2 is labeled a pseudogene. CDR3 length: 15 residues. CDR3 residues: CASRSSTPGQGYAFF. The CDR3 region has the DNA TGTGCAAGTCGCTCAAGTACGCCGGGACAGGGGTACGCTTTCTTT.

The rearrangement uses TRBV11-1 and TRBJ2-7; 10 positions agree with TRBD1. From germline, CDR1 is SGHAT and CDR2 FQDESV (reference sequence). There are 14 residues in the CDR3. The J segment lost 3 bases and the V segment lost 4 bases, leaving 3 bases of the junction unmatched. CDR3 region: CASSSDRGNYEQYF. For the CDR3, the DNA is TGTGCCAGCAGCTCGGACAGGGGGAACTACGAGCAGTACTTC.

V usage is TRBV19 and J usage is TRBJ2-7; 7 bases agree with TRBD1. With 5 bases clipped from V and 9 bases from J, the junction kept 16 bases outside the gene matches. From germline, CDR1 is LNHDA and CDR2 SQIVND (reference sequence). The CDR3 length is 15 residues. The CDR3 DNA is TGTGCCAGTAGTCCACCGGGACAGATTTCCCGCGGGCAGTACTTC. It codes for CASSPPGQISRGQYF.

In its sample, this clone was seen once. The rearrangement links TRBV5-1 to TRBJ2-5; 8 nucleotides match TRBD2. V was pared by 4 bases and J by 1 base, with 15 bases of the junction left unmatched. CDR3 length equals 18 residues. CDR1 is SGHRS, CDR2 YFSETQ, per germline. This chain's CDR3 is CASSLRGWRGASQETQYF. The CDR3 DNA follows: TGCGCCAGCAGCCTACGAGGGTGGCGGGGGGCGTCCCAAGAGACCCAGTACTTC.

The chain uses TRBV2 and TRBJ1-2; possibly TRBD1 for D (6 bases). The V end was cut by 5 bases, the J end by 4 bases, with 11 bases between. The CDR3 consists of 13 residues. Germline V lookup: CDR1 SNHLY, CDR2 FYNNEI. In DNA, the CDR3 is TGTGCCAGCAGTATCGTGACAGGCTATGGCTACACCTTC. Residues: CASSIVTGYGYTF.

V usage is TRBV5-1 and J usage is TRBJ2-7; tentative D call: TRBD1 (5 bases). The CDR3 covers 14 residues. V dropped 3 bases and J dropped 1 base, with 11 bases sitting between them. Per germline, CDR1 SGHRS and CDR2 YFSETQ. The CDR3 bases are TGCGCCAGCAGCTCTGAAAGGGGATCCTACGAGCAGTACTTC. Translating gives CASSSERGSYEQYF.

CDR3 protein: CASSEGLLAGITDTQYF. The CDR3 DNA sequence: TGTGCCAGCAGCGAAGGGTTACTAGCGGGTATCACAGATACGCAGTATTTT. The chain is built from TRBV4-2 and TRBJ2-3, with 9 bases identical to TRBD2. The CDR3 totals 17 residues. Germline CDR1 and CDR2: LGHNA and YNFKEQ. The J segment lost 2 bases and the V segment lost 5 bases, leaving 11 bases of the junction unmatched.

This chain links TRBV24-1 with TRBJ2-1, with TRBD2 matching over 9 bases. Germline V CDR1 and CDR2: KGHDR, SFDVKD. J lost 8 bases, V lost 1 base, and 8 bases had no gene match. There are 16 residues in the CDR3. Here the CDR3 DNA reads TGTGCCACCAGTGATTTCGCTAGCGGGACTTTCTATGAGCAGTTCTTC. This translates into CATSDFASGTFYEQFF.

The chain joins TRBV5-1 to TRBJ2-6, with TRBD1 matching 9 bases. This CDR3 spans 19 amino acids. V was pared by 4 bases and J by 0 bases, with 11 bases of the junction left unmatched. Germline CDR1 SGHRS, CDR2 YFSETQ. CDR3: CASSPGAGQGFSGANVLTF. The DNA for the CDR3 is TGCGCCAGCAGCCCGGGGGCCGGACAGGGGTTCTCTGGGGCCAACGTCCTGACTTTC.

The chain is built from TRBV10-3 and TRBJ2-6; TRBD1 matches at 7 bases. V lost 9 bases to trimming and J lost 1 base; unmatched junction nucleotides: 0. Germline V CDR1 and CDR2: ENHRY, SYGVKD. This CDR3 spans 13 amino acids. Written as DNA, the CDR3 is TGTGCCATGGGACAGTCTGGGGCCAACGTCCTGACTTTC. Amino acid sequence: CAMGQSGANVLTF.

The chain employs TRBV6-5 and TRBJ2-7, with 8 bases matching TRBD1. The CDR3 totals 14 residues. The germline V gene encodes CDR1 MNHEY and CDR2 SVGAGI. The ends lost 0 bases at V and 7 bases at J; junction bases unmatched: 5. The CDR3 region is CASSYSQGAREQYF. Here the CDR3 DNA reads TGTGCCAGCAGTTACTCCCAGGGGGCCAGAGAGCAGTACTTC.

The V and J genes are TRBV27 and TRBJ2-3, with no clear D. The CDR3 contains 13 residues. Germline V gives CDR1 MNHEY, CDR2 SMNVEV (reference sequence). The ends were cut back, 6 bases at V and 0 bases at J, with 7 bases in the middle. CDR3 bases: TGTGCCAGCAGACCTAGGAGCACAGATACGCAGTATTTT. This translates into CASRPRSTDTQYF.

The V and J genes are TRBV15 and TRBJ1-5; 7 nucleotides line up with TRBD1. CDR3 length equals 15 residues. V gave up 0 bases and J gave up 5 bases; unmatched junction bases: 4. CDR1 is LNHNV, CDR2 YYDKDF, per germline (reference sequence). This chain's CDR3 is CATSRDTTGHQPQHF. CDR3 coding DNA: TGTGCCACCAGCAGAGATACGACAGGGCATCAGCCCCAGCATTTT.

The CDR3 sequence: CASSPGPDGSPLHF. The CDR3 DNA sequence: TGTGCCAGCAGCCCTGGTCCCGACGGGTCACCCCTCCACTTT. The chain has TRBV3-1 (or the pseudogene TRBV3-2) and TRBJ1-6; D gene ambiguous. V was shortened by 4 bases and J by 10 bases, with 14 bases between the two germline ends. The CDR3 totals 14 residues. Germline V gene data show CDR1 as LGHDT and CDR2 as YNNKEL (reference sequence).